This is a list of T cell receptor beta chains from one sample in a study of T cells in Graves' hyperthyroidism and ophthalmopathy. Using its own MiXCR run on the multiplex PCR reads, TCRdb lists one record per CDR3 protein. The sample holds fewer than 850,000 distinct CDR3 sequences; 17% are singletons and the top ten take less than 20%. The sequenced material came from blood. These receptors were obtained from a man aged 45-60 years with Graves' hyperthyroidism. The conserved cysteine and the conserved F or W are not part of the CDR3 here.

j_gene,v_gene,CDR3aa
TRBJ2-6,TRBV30,AWSVKGSGANVLT
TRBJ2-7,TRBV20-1,SARSRSGTSYEQY
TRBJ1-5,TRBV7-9,ASSLVGTGNNQPQH
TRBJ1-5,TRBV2,ASSRDSANQSQH
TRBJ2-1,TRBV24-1,ATKGTGGNYNEQF
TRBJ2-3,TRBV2,ASTRGGSTDTQY
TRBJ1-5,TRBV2,ASSGGTGMTQPQH
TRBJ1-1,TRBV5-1,ASSFRQGVGTEAF
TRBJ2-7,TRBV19,ASSMGREMHEQY
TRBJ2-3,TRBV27,ASSLFPAEGPYTDTQY
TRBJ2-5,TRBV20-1,SARELAAQETQY
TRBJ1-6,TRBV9,ASSATSVGISPLH
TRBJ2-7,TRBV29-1,SVSGQGTTYEQY
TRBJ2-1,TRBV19,ASSIAGSNEQF
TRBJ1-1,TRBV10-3,AVHGTDFKAF
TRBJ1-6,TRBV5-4,ASSLDPSGQGFPLH
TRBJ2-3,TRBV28,ASSSNTDTQY
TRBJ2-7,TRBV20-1,SARRLAGDGEQY
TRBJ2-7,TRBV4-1,ASSQVQAGPYEQY
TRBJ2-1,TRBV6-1,ASSEIQYYNEQF
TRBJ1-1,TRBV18,ASSVAGTKNTEAF
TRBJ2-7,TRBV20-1,SVGVAYEQY
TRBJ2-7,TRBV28,ASMTQDGLYEQY
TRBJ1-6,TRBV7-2,ASSSPRSRNSPLH
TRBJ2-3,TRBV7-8,ASSQAGVGADTQY
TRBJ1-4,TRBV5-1,ASSLGGGLEEKLF
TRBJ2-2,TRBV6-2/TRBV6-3,ASSYFGGSKTGELF
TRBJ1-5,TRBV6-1,ASSAQILSNQPQH
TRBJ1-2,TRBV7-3,ASSQGYGNYGYT
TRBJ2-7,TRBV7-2,ASSPSAGVGEQY
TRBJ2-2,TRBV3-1,ASSQEWSGELF
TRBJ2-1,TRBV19,ASSPGTSVEQF
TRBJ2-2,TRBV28,YTGGLTGELF
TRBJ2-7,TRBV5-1,ASSSLGERASYEQY
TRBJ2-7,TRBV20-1,SARRTSGSYEQY
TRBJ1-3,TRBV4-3,ASSQDRESSGNTIY
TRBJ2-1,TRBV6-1,ASYARDYSYNEQF
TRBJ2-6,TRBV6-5,ASSFTGGAGGANVLT
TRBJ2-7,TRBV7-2,ASSEPPGALLSSYEQY
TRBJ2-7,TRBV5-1,ASSLDSPPYEQY
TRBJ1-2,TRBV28,ASSQQGVDGYT
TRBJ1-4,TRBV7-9,ASSLQLGEAEKLF
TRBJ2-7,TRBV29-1,SVDRTGGSYEQY
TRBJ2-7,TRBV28,ASSPGLAGGPYEQY
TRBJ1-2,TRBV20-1,SAREVGNYGYT
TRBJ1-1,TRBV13,ASSSVTEAF
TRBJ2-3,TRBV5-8,ASSLGSDPGDTQY
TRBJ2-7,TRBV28,ASSQSVRLAGKGPYEQY
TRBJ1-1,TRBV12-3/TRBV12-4,ASSPRGGNTEAF
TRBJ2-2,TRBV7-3,ASSIPGGTGELF
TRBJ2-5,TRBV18,VSSPPSGLYQETQY
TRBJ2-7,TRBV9,ASSVEDRAYEQY
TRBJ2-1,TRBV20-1,SARGPIAGGDNEQF
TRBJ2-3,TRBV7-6,ASSLAELARGDTQY
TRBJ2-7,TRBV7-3,ASSPMGENYEQY